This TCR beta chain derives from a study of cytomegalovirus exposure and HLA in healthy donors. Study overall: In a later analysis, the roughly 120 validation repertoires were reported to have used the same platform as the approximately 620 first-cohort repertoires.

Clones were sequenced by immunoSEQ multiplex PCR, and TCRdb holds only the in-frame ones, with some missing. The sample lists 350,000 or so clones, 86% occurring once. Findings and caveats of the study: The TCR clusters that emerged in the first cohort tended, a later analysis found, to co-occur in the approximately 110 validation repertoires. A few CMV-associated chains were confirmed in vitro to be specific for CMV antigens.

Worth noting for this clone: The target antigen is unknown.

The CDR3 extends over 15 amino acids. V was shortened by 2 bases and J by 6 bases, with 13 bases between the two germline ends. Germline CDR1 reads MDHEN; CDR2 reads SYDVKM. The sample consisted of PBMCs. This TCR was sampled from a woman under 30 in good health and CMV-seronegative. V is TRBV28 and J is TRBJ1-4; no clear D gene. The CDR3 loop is CASSLRRVRDEKLFF. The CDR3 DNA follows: TGTGCCAGCAGTTTAAGGAGGGTGAGGGATGAAAAACTGTTTTTT.